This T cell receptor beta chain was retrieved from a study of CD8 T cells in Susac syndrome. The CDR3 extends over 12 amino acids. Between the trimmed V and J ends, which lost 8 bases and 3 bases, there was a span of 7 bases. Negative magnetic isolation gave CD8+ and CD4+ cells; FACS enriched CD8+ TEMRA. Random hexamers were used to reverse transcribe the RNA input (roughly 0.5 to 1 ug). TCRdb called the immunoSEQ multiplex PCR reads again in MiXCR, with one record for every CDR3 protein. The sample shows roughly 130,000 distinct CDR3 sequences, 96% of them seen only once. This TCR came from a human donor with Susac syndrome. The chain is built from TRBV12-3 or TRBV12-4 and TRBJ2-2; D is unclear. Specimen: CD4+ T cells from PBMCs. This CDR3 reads CASLLHTGELFF. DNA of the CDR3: TGTGCCAGCTTACTACACACCGGGGAGCTGTTTTTT.